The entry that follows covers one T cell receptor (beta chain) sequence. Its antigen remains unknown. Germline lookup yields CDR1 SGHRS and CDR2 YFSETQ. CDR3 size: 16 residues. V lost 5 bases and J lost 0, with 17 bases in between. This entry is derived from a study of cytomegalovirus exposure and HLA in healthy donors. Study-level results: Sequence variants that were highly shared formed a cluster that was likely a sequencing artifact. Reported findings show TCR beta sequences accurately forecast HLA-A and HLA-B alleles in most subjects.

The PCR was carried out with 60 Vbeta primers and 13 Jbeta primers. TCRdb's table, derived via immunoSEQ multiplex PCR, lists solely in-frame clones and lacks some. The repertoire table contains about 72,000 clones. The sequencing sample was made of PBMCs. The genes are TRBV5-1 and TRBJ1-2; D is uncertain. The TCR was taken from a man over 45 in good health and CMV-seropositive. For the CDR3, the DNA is TGCGCCAGCAGAGTGGTTCTAAGTTCCACTAACTATGGCTACACCTTC. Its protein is CASRVVLSSTNYGYTF. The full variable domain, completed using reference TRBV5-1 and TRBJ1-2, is KAGVTQTPRYLIKTRGQQVTLSCSPISGHRSVSWYQQTPGQGLQFLFEYFSETQRNKGNFPGRFSGRQFSNSRSEMNVSTLELGDSALYLCASRVVLSSTNYGYTFGSGTRLTVV.